This T cell receptor beta chain came from a study of technical replicates of blood from a handful of donors. Between the trimmed V and J ends, which lost 3 bases and 8 bases, there was a span of 19 bases. Germline lookup yields CDR1 KGHSH and CDR2 LQKENI. The CDR3 totals 16 residues. The repertoire was sequenced with immunoSEQ multiplex PCR; TCRdb's copy has only in-frame clones and lacks some. In the table there are more than 75,000 clones, 65% to 90% of which are singletons. The J gene is TRBJ1-4, the V gene TRBV18, with D perhaps matching TRBD1 (5 bases). The receptor was isolated from a human donor in good health. Some clones in this sample may be carry-over from other donors' samples. The sequencing input was PBMCs. In DNA form, the CDR3 reads TGTGCCAGCTCACCTTTTACCGGGACTTGGAGCGAAAAACTGTTTTTT. The encoded protein is CASSPFTGTWSEKLFF.